The 14 T cell receptor beta chains listed next were all sequenced from one sample in a study of control samples from healthy donors and cancer patients. TCRdb's copy holds only in-frame clones and misses some; the assay was immunoSEQ multiplex PCR. The sample holds 170,000 or so clones, roughly 94% seen once. The sample taken for sequencing was blood. The source of these receptors is a woman between 35 and 50 years old in good health.

The chain has TRBV11-3 and TRBJ2-3; D ambiguous. The CDR3 has 13 amino acids. The germline V gene has CDR1 SGHNT and CDR2 YENEEA. V was clipped by 4 bases and J by 0 bases, with 5 bases between them. The CDR3 DNA reads as TGTGCCAGCAGCTCGGACAGCACAGATACGCAGTATTTT. Its protein is CASSSDSTDTQYF. The entire variable domain, with the rest obtained from reference TRBV11-3 and TRBJ2-3, is as follows: EAGVVQSPRYKIIEKKQPVAFWCNPISGHNTLYWYLQNLGQGPELLIRYENEEAVDDSQLPKDRFSAERLKGVDSTLKIQPAELGDSAVYLCASSSDSTDTQYFGPGTRLTVL.

This clone was observed a handful of times. The chain uses TRBV5-5 and TRBJ1-6; perhaps TRBD1 as D (6 bases). Germline V gives CDR1 SGHKS, CDR2 YYEKEE (reference sequence). CDR3 length equals 17 residues. V lost 1 base, J lost 10 bases, and 21 bases lay in between. For the CDR3, the DNA is TGTGCCAGCAGCTTGAGCGGATCGGGGGGCGTTAGGTCACCCCTCCACTTT. This codes for CASSLSGSGGVRSPLHF.

The chain carries TRBV4-2 and TRBJ1-3, with D perhaps TRBD1 (6 bases). V was clipped by 1 base and J by 0 bases, with 13 bases between them. The CDR3 is 17 residues long. Germline-derived CDR1 and CDR2 are LGHNA and YNFKEQ. CDR3 in DNA: TGTGCCAGCAGCCAAGCGACAGGCGGCAGCTCTGGAAACACCATATATTTT. Its protein is CASSQATGGSSGNTIYF.

This chain uses TRBV15 with TRBJ1-3; 7 bases match TRBD1. Per germline, CDR1 LNHNV and CDR2 YYDKDF (reference sequence). The CDR3 covers 16 residues. V lost 5 bases, J lost 3 bases, and 10 bases stayed unmatched. CDR3 sequence (DNA): TGTGCCACCAGCTACAGCGGGACAGCGGGTGGAAACACCATATATTTT. It encodes CATSYSGTAGGNTIYF.

The genes are TRBV5-6 and TRBJ1-5; tentatively, D is TRBD1 (6 bases). Germline CDR1 reads SGHDT; CDR2 reads YYEEEE. V dropped 1 base and J dropped 9 bases, with 11 bases sitting between them. The CDR3 covers 13 residues. The CDR3 DNA is TGTGCCAGCAGCTTGTTAGGGGGGCGGCCCCAGCATTTT. Encoded protein: CASSLLGGRPQHF.

The rearrangement joins TRBV7-9 to TRBJ1-4; the D gene is possibly TRBD1 (6 bases). Germline V gene sequence: CDR1 SEHNR, CDR2 FQNEAQ (reference sequence). V dropped 3 bases and J dropped 3 bases, with 17 bases sitting between them. The CDR3 is 17 amino acids. CDR3 sequence (DNA): TGTGCCAGCAGCTTCCCTTCACTACAGGGCGCTAATGAAAAACTGTTTTTT. Protein sequence: CASSFPSLQGANEKLFF.

V usage is TRBV2 and J usage is TRBJ2-7, with TRBD2 identical over 7 bases. The V gene's germline CDR1 is SNHLY and CDR2 FYNNEI. CDR3 length equals 14 residues. After removal of 8 bases from V and 4 bases from J, the junction contained 11 bases not matched to a gene. CDR3 in amino acids: CASQGGELTYEQYF. In nucleotides, the CDR3 is TGTGCCAGCCAGGGAGGGGAGTTAACGTACGAGCAGTACTTC. Combining the CDR3 with reference TRBV2 and TRBJ2-7 gives the whole variable domain EPEVTQTPSHQVTQMGQEVILRCVPISNHLYFYWYRQILGQKVEFLVSFYNNEISEKSEIFDDQFSVERPDGSNFTLKIRSTKLEDSAMYFCASQGGELTYEQYFGPGTRLTVT.

This sequence joins TRBV27 and TRBJ1-6; D gene unclear. Trimming removed 3 bases from V and 7 bases from J, with 7 bases in between. Germline V gene data show CDR1 as MNHEY and CDR2 as SMNVEV (reference sequence). The CDR3 is made up of 13 amino acids. DNA for the CDR3: TGTGCCAGCAGTTTCGGTGGGAATTCACCCCTCCACTTT. The encoded protein is CASSFGGNSPLHF.

Note on this clone: The sample carries other DNA sequences with the same CDR3. The gene calls are TRBV5-4 and TRBJ1-1; D remains ambiguous. The V end was cut by 1 base, the J end by 1 base, with 5 bases between. Germline values: CDR1 SGHNT, CDR2 YYREEE (reference sequence). CDR3 length: 13 residues. The DNA of the CDR3 is TGTGCCAGCAGCTTGAACAGGAACACTGAAGCTTTCTTT. This codes for CASSLNRNTEAFF.

J is TRBJ1-6 and V is TRBV19, with no clear D. The CDR3 totals 15 residues. The V gene's germline CDR1 is LNHDA and CDR2 SQIVND (reference sequence). V was shortened by 6 bases and J by 6 bases, with 15 bases between the two germline ends. The CDR3 sequence: CASSRFSNVNSPLHF. In DNA, the CDR3 is TGTGCCAGTAGCCGGTTCTCTAATGTTAATTCACCCCTCCACTTT.

This rearrangement joins TRBV7-9 to TRBJ2-7; D call uncertain. The length of the CDR3 is 14 residues. Trimming took 1 base from V and 0 from J, leaving 7 bases between them. From germline, CDR1 is SEHNR and CDR2 FQNEAQ (reference sequence). CDR3 sequence reads: CASSLGANSYEQYF. The CDR3 nucleotides read TGTGCCAGCAGCTTAGGGGCGAACTCCTACGAGCAGTACTTC. Variable domain in full (rest from reference TRBV7-9 and TRBJ2-7): DTGVSQNPRHKITKRGQNVTFRCDPISEHNRLYWYRQTLGQGPEFLTYFQNEAQLEKSRLLSDRFSAERPKGSFSTLEIQRTEQGDSAMYLCASSLGANSYEQYFGPGTRLTVT.

The J gene is TRBJ2-1, the V gene TRBV5-6; D is ambiguous. Germline CDR1 and CDR2: SGHDT and YYEEEE. With 0 bases removed from V and 4 bases from J, the gap between germline ends came to 5 bases. This CDR3 contains 13 residues. CDR3: CASSLAVYNEQFF. The CDR3 DNA is TGTGCCAGCAGCTTGGCCGTATACAATGAGCAGTTCTTC.

The chain combines TRBV5-1 with TRBJ1-1; weak D call: TRBD1 (5 bases). The CDR3 loop spans 15 amino acids. Trimming stripped 3 bases from V and 0 bases from J, with 12 bases between. Looked up from germline, CDR1 is SGHRS and CDR2 is YFSETQ. CDR3 nucleotides: TGCGCCAGCAGCTCTCAGGGAAACATGAACACTGAAGCTTTCTTT. Protein: CASSSQGNMNTEAFF.

This clone has just one count. The chain's CDR3 is CASSLDGGVYTEAFF. The CDR3, as DNA: TGTGCCAGCAGCTTGGACGGGGGCGTCTACACTGAAGCTTTCTTT. The genes are TRBV5-5 and TRBJ1-1; possibly TRBD1 for D (6 bases). The germline CDR1 and CDR2 sequences are SGHKS and YYEKEE (reference sequence). This CDR3 is 15 amino acids long. V lost 0 bases and J lost 3, with 12 bases in between.